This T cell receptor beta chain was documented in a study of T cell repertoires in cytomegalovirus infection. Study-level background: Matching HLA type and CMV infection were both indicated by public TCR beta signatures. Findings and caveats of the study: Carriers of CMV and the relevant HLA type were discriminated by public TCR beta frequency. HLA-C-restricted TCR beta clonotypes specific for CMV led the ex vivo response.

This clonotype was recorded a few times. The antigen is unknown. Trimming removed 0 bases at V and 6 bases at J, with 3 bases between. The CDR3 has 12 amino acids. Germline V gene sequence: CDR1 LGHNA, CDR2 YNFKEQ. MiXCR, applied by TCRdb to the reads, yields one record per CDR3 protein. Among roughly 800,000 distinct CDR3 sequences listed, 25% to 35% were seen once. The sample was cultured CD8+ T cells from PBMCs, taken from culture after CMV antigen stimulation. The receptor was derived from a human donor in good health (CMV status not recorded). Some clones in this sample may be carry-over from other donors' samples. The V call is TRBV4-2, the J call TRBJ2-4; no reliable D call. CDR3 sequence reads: CASSQDANIQYF. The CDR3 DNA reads TGTGCCAGCAGCCAAGACGCAAACATTCAGTACTTC.